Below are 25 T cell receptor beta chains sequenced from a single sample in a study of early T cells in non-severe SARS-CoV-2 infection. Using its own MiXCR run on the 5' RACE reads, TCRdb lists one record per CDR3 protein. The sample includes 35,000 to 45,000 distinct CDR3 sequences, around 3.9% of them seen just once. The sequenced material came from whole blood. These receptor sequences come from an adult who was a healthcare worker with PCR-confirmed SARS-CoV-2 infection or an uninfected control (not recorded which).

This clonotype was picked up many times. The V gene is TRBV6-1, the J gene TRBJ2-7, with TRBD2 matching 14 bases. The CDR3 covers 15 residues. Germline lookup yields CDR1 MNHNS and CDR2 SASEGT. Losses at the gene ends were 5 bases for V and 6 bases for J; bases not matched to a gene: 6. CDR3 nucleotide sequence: TGTGCCAGCAGTCAGGGGACTAGCGGGAGTTTCGAGCAGTACTTC. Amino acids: CASSQGTSGSFEQYF.

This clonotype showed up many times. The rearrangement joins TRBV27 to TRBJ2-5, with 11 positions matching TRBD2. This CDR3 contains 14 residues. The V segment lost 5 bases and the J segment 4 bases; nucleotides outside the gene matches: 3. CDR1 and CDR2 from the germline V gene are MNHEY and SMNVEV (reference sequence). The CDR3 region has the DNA TGTGCCAGCAGTACTAGCGGGAGTTCAGAGACCCAGTACTTC. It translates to CASSTSGSSETQYF.

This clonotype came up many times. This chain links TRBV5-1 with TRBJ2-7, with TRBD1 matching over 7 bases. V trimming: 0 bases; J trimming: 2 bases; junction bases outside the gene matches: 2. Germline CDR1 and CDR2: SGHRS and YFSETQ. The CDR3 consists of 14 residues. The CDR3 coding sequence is TGCGCCAGCAGCTTGGCAGGGGGTCCCTACGAGCAGTACGTC. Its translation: CASSLAGGPYEQYV.

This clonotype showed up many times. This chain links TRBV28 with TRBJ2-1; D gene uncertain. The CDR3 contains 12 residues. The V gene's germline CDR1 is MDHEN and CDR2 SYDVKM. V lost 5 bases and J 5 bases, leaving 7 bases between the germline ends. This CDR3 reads CASSLGHNEQFF. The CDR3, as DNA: TGTGCCAGCAGTCTAGGACACAATGAGCAGTTCTTC.

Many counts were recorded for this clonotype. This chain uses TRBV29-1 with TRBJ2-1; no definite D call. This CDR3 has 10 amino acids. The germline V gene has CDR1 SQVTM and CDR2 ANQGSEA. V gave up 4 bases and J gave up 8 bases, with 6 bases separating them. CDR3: CSVVSYEQFF. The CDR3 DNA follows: TGCAGCGTTGTAAGCTATGAGCAGTTCTTC.

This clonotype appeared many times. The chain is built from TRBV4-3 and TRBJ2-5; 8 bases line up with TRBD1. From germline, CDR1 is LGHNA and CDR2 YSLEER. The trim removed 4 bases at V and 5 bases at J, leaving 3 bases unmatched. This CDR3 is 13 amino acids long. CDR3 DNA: TGCGCCAGCAGCCTGGACAGGGTCGAGACCCAGTACTTC. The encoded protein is CASSLDRVETQYF.

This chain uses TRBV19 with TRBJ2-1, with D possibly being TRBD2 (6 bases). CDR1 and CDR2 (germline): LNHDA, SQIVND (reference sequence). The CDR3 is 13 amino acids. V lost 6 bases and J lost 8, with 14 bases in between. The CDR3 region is CASRYLGEDEQFF. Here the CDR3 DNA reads TGTGCCAGTAGATATTTGGGGGAGGATGAGCAGTTCTTC.

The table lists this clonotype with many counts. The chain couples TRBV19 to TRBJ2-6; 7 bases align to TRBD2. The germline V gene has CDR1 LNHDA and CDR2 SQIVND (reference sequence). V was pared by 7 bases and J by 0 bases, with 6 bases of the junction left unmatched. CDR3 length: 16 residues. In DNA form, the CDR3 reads TGTGCCAGTACTCCCCGGGGGGACTCTGGGGCCAACGTCCTGACTTTC. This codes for CASTPRGDSGANVLTF.

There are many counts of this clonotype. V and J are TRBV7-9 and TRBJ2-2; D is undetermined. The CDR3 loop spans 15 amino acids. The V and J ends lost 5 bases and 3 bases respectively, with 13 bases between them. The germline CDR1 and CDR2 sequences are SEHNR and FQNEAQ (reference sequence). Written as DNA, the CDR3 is TGTGCCAGCAGCCCGCCCGGGTTGGACACCGGGGAGCTGTTTTTT. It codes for CASSPPGLDTGELFF.

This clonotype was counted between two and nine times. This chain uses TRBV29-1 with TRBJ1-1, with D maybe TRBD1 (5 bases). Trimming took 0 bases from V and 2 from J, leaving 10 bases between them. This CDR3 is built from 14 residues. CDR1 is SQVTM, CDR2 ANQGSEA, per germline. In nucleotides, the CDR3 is TGCAGCGTTGAAGAGGGGACTCTCAACACTGAAGCTTTCTTT. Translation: CSVEEGTLNTEAFF.

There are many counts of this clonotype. For the CDR3, the DNA is TGTGCCAGCAGTCCACTCCAGGGGTCTAATCAGCCCCAGCATTTT. Translation: CASSPLQGSNQPQHF. The chain uses TRBV6-5 and TRBJ1-5, with a possible D match to TRBD1 (6 bases). V lost 5 bases and J lost 4, with 15 bases in between. The CDR3 extends over 15 amino acids. CDR1 and CDR2 (germline): MNHEY, SVGAGI.

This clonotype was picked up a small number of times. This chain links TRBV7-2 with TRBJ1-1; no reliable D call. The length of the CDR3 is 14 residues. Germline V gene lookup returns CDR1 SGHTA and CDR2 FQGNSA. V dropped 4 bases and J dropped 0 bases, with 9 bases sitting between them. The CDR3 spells CASSSRMMNTEAFF. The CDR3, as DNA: TGTGCCAGCAGCTCCCGGATGATGAACACTGAAGCTTTCTTT.

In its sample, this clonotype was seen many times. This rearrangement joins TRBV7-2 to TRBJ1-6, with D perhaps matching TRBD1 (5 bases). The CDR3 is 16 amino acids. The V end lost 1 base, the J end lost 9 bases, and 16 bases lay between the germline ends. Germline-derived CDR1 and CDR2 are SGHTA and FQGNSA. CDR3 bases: TGTGCCAGCAGCTTAGGGCTCTGGGGGGTAGGTTCACCCCTCCACTTT. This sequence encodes CASSLGLWGVGSPLHF.

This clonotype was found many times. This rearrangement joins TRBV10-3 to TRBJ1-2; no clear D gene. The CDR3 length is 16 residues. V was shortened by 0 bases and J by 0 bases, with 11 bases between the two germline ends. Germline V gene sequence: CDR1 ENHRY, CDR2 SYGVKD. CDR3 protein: CAISESRSLANYGYTF. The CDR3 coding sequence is TGTGCCATCAGTGAGTCTCGGAGTTTAGCTAACTATGGCTACACCTTC.

The CDR3 coding sequence is TGTGCCAGCAGCGGAGGCGGGAGGGCCGATTACAATGAGCAGTTCTTC. This codes for CASSGGGRADYNEQFF. The chain links TRBV9 to TRBJ2-1; 9 bases map to TRBD2. The CDR3 is 16 residues long. CDR1 and CDR2 from the germline V gene are SGDLS and YYNGEE. The ends lost 3 bases at V and 4 bases at J; junction bases unmatched: 8.

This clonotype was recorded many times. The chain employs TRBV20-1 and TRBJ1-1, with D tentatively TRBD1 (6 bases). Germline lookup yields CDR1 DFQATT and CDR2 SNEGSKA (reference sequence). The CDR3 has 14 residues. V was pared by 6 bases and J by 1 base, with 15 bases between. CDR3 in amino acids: CSANPGHGNTEAFF. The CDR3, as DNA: TGCAGTGCAAATCCGGGACACGGGAACACTGAAGCTTTCTTT.

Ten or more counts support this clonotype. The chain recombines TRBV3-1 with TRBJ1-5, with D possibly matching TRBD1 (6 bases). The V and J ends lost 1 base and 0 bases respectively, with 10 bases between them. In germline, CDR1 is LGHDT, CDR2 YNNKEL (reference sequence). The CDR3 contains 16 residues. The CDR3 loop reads CASSQGTVYSNQPQHF. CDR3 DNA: TGTGCCAGCAGCCAAGGGACAGTTTATAGCAATCAGCCCCAGCATTTT.

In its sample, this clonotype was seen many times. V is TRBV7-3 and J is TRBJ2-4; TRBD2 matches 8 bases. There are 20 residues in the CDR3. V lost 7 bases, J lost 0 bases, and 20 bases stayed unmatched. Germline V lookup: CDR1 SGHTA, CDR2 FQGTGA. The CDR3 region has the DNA TGTGCCAGCACGAACGAGGGGGGAACTAGCGGTATTTTAGCCAAAAACATTCAGTACTTC. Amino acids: CASTNEGGTSGILAKNIQYF.

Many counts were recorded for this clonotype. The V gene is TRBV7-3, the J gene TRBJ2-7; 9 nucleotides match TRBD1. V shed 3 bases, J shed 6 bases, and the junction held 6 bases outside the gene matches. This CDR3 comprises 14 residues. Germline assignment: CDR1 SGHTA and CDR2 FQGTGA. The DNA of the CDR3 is TGTGCCAGCAGCTTGGGACAGGGTGGAGGCGAGCAGTACTTC. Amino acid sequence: CASSLGQGGGEQYF.

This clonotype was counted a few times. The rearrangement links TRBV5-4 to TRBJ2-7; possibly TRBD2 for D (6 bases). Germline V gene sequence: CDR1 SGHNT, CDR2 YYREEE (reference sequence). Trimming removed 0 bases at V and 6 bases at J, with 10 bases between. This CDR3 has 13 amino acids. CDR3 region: CASSLEWGGEQYV. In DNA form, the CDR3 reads TGTGCCAGCAGCTTGGAGTGGGGAGGCGAGCAGTACGTC.

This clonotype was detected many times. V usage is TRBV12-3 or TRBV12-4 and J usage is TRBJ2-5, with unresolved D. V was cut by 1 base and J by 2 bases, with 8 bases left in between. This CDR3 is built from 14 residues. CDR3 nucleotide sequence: TGTGCCAGCAGTTTAGGTGCCGGGCAAGAGACCCAGTACTTC. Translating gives CASSLGAGQETQYF.

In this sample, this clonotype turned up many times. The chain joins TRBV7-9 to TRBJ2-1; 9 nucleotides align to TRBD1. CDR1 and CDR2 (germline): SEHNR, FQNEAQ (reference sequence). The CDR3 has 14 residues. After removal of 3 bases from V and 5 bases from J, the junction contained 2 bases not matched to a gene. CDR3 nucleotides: TGTGCCAGCAGCTTCCGGGACAGGGACAATGAGCAGTTCTTC. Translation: CASSFRDRDNEQFF.

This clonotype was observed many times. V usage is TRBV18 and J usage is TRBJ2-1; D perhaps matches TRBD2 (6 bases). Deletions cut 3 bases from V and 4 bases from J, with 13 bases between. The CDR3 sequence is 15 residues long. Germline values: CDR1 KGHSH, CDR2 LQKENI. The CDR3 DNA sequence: TGTGCCAGCTCACCGGCTAGCGACCAATACAATGAGCAGTTCTTC. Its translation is CASSPASDQYNEQFF.

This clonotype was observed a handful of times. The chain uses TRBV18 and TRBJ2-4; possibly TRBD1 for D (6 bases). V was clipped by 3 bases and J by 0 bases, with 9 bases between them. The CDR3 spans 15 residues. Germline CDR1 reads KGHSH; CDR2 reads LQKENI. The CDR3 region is CASSPGQKAKNIQYF. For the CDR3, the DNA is TGTGCCAGCTCACCGGGACAAAAAGCCAAAAACATTCAGTACTTC.

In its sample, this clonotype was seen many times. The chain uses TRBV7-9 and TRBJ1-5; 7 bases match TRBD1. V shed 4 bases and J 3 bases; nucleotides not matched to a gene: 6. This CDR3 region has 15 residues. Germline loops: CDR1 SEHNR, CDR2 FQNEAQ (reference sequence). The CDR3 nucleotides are TGTGCCAGCAGCTCCCTGACAGGGACCAATCAGCCCCAGCATTTT. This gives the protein CASSSLTGTNQPQHF.